What follows describes a single T cell receptor (beta chain). This clone was found a few times. The target of this receptor is not known. Base qualities were left out, and no much larger clone turns up one base away. This sample is part of a study of OX40 agonist ivuxolimab in advanced cancers. In the study overall: The costimulatory receptor OX40 (CD134) was targeted by ivuxolimab, a fully human IgG2 agonistic monoclonal antibody. Intravenous ivuxolimab was administered to patients every 2 weeks at six dose levels: 0.01, 0.1, 0.3, 1.5, 3 and 10 mg/kg. Of the approximately 54 dose-escalation patients, hepatocellular carcinoma was present in 19, melanoma in around 15, renal cell carcinoma in 9 and head and neck cancer in 9. In the dose-escalation cohort, 75% to 85% of patients were male, and the mean age was around 60 years with a range of roughly 20 to 80. Patients were allowed to have had prior anti-PD-1, anti-PD-L1 or anti-CTLA-4 therapy, and 40% of the dose-escalation patients had been treated with checkpoint inhibitors. Partial responses occurred in three dose-escalation patients: two with cutaneous melanoma and one with hepatocellular carcinoma. The purpose of peripheral TCRbeta sequencing was to test whether ivuxolimab changed TCR sequence diversity and led to clonal T-cell expansion. The paper reports the monotherapy dose-escalation portion (N of about 51 patients) of the phase I ivuxolimab trial. What the authors observed across the whole study: Clonal expansion of both CD4+ and CD8+ blood T cells was observed from baseline to week 6 at doses 0.1 to 3.0 mg/kg. Which antigens the clonally expanded peripheral T cells were specific for was not determined. After ivuxolimab, more expanded clones were found on average in CD8+ T cells than in CD4+ T cells. Low levels of normalized T-cell clonal expansion were also seen in some nonresponding patients. In partial responders in the 0.1-3.0 mg/kg groups, normalized peripheral clonal expansion was found to be among the lowest, especially among CD8+ T cells.

Genomic DNA was isolated from the sorted cells so that the TCRbeta CDR3 region could be sequenced. TCRbeta CDR3 regions were sequenced using the immunoSEQ Assay. In its TCRdb copy, this immuneACCESS table keeps in-frame sequences only and misses some clones. Where compared with another copy, unresolved V genes explain less than half of these, and the others have no known cause. This sample is represented by tens of thousands of clones; 75% to 85% of them were singletons. Approximately 3.1% of the sample goes to the ten largest clones. The trial excluded patients who had a history of autoimmune disease or who were on systemic immunosuppression. Peripheral blood for TCR sequencing was collected from all dose cohorts at baseline, on cycle 4 day 1, and on cycle 7 day 1. The samples were drawn from a first-in-human, open-label, multicenter phase I dose-escalation trial of ivuxolimab. The trial enrolled adults with locally advanced or metastatic head and neck squamous cell, hepatocellular, melanoma or renal cell carcinoma. CD4+ and CD8+ T cells were sorted separately from peripheral blood before TCR sequencing.

This receptor was obtained from an adult with an advanced solid tumor such as melanoma, head and neck, liver or kidney cancer. The starting material was CD4+ or CD8+ T cells sorted from blood, obtained in a trial of the OX40 agonist ivuxolimab.

CDR3 region: CASSAGSRSMNTEAFF. The nucleotide sequence reads TGTGCCAGCAGTGCCGGATCCCGGTCGATGAACACTGAAGCTTTCTTT. The sequence links TRBV27 to TRBJ1-1, with no confident D gene call. As encoded in the germline V gene (reference sequence), CDR1 is MNHEY while CDR2 is SMNVEV. V was cut back by 5 bases and J by 0 bases, leaving a gap of 16 bases between them. The CDR3, cysteine through phenylalanine, is 16 amino acids long. Just CDR3 DNA is preserved here, 48 bases in frame from base 1.